These T cell receptor beta chains were read from a single sample in a study of blood T cell dynamics during melanoma immunotherapy. Repertoires were generated with immunoSEQ multiplex PCR, while TCRdb's copy carries only in-frame clones and drops some. Of roughly 7,300 clones listed, approximately 77% were seen once; the top ten hold around 15%. Sequencing used blood, obtained from a patient treated with checkpoint blockade. These receptors were obtained from a human donor with melanoma. Both conserved end residues are part of each CDR3.

V gene,J gene,CDR3 protein
TRBV27,TRBJ1-6,CASRRDREVSPLHF
TRBV5-8,TRBJ1-5,CASSPREGSRQPQHF
TRBV5-5,TRBJ2-7,CASSARGIGGMNEQYF
TRBV5-1,TRBJ2-2,CASSLGGLANTGELFF
TRBV27,TRBJ1-6,CASSFTANNSPLHF
TRBV7-3,TRBJ2-5,CASSPGTSETQYF
TRBV5-1,TRBJ2-1,CASSFSRGGNEQFF
TRBV7-9,TRBJ1-5,CASSLAGGENQPQHF
TRBV11-2,TRBJ2-5,CASSPSLAGGQETQYF
TRBV7-9,TRBJ2-1,CASSRYSGETYNEQFF
TRBV4-2,TRBJ2-5,CASSPERGTQETQYF
TRBV11-2,TRBJ2-5,CASSLVVGTTQETQYF
TRBV13,TRBJ1-1,CASSWRMSTEAFF
TRBV6-7,TRBJ2-1,CASSTTLSLYNEQFF
TRBV28,TRBJ1-1,CASAHGAGMNTEAFF
TRBV4-2,TRBJ1-6,CASSQLWGRNSPLHF
TRBV5-8,TRBJ2-6,CASSSQTPGAGANVLTF
TRBV7-9,TRBJ2-7,CASSLARQETYEQYF
TRBV7-8,TRBJ2-3,CASSLSVGPTDTQYF
TRBV6-1,TRBJ1-2,CASSDEGYGYTF
TRBV28,TRBJ1-4,CASSGRDSDMGKLFF
TRBV18,TRBJ1-1,CASSQSGVSTEAFF
TRBV19,TRBJ2-7,CASSTGQADDPYEQYF
TRBV7-2,TRBJ2-7,CASSSTGQGREQYF
TRBV5-7,TRBJ2-7,CASSIRGQGAYEQYF
TRBV4-1,TRBJ1-2,CASSQGQTNLYGYTF
TRBV2,TRBJ2-2,CASRIPEGSRTNTGELFF
TRBV28,TRBJ1-2,CAVLRDRYAGYTF
TRBV7-2,TRBJ2-5,CASSWVGGATQYF
TRBV5-1,TRBJ1-2,CASSLRGDYGYTF
TRBV29-1,TRBJ2-3,CSAGTGGTDTQYF
TRBV27,TRBJ2-3,CASSPLTGPGDTQYF
TRBV30,TRBJ2-5,CAWGTSQETQYF
TRBV5-4,TRBJ2-3,CASSFDRGLTTDTQYF
TRBV13,TRBJ2-7,CASSSRQSSYEQYF
TRBV25-1,TRBJ2-6,CASLSLANVLTF
TRBV7-7,TRBJ2-3,CASSPLRAGDTQYF
TRBV21-1,TRBJ1-4,CAGMARGAVIEKLFF
TRBV7-6,TRBJ2-1,CASSLGNGASDEQFF
TRBV4-1,TRBJ2-3,CASSQGPADTQYF
TRBV7-3,TRBJ2-2,CASSLGRGTELFF
TRBV30,TRBJ1-4,CACAPTGSTNEKLFF
TRBV30,TRBJ2-7,CAWSMTGGPYEQYF
TRBV4-1,TRBJ2-7,CASSQLFSGGPYEQYF
TRBV4-1,TRBJ2-5,CASSHTSGGGETQYF
TRBV18,TRBJ1-2,CASSSDGNYGYTF
TRBV12-5,TRBJ1-1,CASGLVGFSDTEAFF
TRBV19,TRBJ2-7,CASSMGYGNNEQYF
TRBV6-6,TRBJ1-1,CASNPHWASEAFF
TRBV2,TRBJ1-5,CASSETGRGEPQHF
TRBV30,TRBJ1-2,CAWSRGYGDGYTF
TRBV30,TRBJ2-7,CAWTYKNWRYEQYF
TRBV27,TRBJ1-6,CASSPVRGNANSPLHF
TRBV5-1,TRBJ1-4,CASSLGSGTNEKLFF